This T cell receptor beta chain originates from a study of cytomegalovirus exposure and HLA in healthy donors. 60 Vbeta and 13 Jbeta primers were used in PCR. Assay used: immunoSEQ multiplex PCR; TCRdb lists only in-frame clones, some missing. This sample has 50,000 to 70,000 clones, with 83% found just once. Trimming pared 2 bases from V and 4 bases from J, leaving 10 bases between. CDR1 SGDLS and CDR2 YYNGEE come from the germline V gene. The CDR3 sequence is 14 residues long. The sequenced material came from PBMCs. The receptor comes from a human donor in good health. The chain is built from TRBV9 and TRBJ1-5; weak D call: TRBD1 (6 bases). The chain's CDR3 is CASSVTGENQPQHF. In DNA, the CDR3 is TGTGCCAGCAGCGTGACAGGTGAGAATCAGCCCCAGCATTTT.